Presented here are 21 T cell receptor beta chains from one specimen sequenced in a study of T and B cells in COVID-19 patients. TRB was amplified from around 250-500 ng of blood genomic DNA. BIOMED2 TRB-A/B primer pools were used in multiplex TRB PCR. One entry per CDR3 protein results from TCRdb running MiXCR on the multiplex PCR reads. The table lists under 8,500 distinct CDR3 sequences, roughly 31% of them singletons, with about 18% in the top ten. The sample taken for sequencing was blood. These TCRs come from a human donor with active COVID-19.

This chain links TRBV12-3 or TRBV12-4 with TRBJ2-1; 8 nucleotides align to TRBD2. Unmatched junction bases numbered 25, after V lost 4 bases and J lost 8 bases. The CDR3 is 20 amino acids. Here the CDR3 DNA reads TGTGCCAGCAGTTACTCCTCCGGGCCTCAAGCGGGGGCCGGTAGGTATGAGCAGTTCTTC. Protein sequence: CASSYSSGPQAGAGRYEQFF.

This clonotype is medium-sized by share. The genes are TRBV6-5 and TRBJ2-5; no firm D call. V was trimmed by 5 bases and J by 4 bases, leaving 17 bases between them. The CDR3 has 15 residues. Germline V lookup: CDR1 MNHEY, CDR2 SVGAGI. CDR3 loop: CASSAGPPRRETQYF. The CDR3, as DNA: TGTGCCAGCAGTGCCGGGCCCCCCAGAAGAGAGACCCAGTACTTC.

This clonotype is deemed medium-sized. The chain recombines TRBV6-6 with TRBJ1-6, with D maybe TRBD1 (5 bases). CDR3 length: 14 residues. Trimming removed 0 bases at V and 17 bases at J, with 17 bases between. Per the germline V gene, CDR1 is MNHNY and CDR2 is SVGAGI (reference sequence). The CDR3 loop is CASSYSNRDSRFHF. The CDR3 bases are TGTGCCAGCAGTTACTCGAATAGGGACTCTAGATTCCACTTT.

The chain is built from TRBV5-1 and TRBJ2-7; TRBD1 matches 9 bases. V dropped 2 bases and J dropped 6; count of bases not matched to a gene: 6. Germline CDR1 is SGHRS and CDR2 is YFSETQ. The CDR3 totals 14 residues. CDR3 residues: CASSLGQGTGEQYV. The CDR3 nucleotides are TGCGCCAGCAGCTTAGGACAGGGGACGGGCGAGCAGTACGTC.

In its sample, this clonotype ranks as medium-sized (0.01 to 0.1%). The chain links TRBV29-1 to TRBJ1-2; tentative D call: TRBD1 (6 bases). Germline CDR1 and CDR2: SQVTM and ANQGSEA. The CDR3 consists of 12 residues. V was shortened by 7 bases and J by 4 bases, with 13 bases between the two germline ends. CDR3 coding DNA: TGCAGCGGTAGGGACATGATCTATGGCTACACCTTC. Encoded protein: CSGRDMIYGYTF.

This clonotype is labeled as medium-sized. V and J are TRBV27 and TRBJ2-7; D is unresolved. This CDR3 has 10 residues. V lost 3 bases, J lost 6 bases, and 3 bases lay in between. Germline V gene lookup returns CDR1 MNHEY and CDR2 SMNVEV (reference sequence). The DNA of the CDR3 is TGTGCCAGCAGTTTGAGCGAGCAGTACGTC. It codes for CASSLSEQYV.

The V call is TRBV18, the J call TRBJ1-6; 7 bases fit TRBD1. Germline assignment: CDR1 KGHSH and CDR2 LQKENI. V shed 2 bases and J 5 bases; nucleotides not matched to a gene: 12. This CDR3 has 18 amino acids. The CDR3 region is CASSPFLGRGGDNSPLHF. Written as DNA, the CDR3 is TGTGCCAGCTCACCATTTCTCGGACGAGGGGGCGATAATTCACCCCTCCACTTT.

The V call is TRBV5-1, the J call TRBJ1-1; maybe TRBD1 (6 bases). Trimming shortened V by 4 bases and J by 6 bases, and 13 bases separated the two germline ends. The CDR3 sequence is 13 residues long. The germline V gene has CDR1 SGHRS and CDR2 YFSETQ. As DNA, the CDR3 is TGCGCCAGCAGCCCATGGACAGTCTCTGAAGCTTTCTTT. This sequence encodes CASSPWTVSEAFF. The variable domain in full, with the rest retrieved from reference TRBV5-1 and TRBJ1-1, is KAGVTQTPRYLIKTRGQQVTLSCSPISGHRSVSWYQQTPGQGLQFLFEYFSETQRNKGNFPGRFSGRQFSNSRSEMNVSTLELGDSALYLCASSPWTVSEAFFGQGTRLTVV.

This clonotype is labeled as medium-sized. The V and J genes are TRBV7-2 and TRBJ2-3, with D possibly matching TRBD1 (5 bases). The CDR3 has 13 amino acids. Germline CDR1 is SGHTA and CDR2 is FQGNSA. V was shortened by 1 base and J by 5 bases, with 7 bases between the two germline ends. The CDR3 sequence is CASSLGQGDTQYF. The CDR3 nucleotides read TGTGCCAGCAGCTTAGGCCAGGGAGATACGCAGTATTTT.

This clonotype rates as medium-sized. The genes are TRBV6-5 and TRBJ2-2, with D perhaps matching TRBD1 (6 bases). The CDR3 is made up of 14 amino acids. V lost 8 bases, J lost 6 bases, and 16 bases lay in between. Germline values: CDR1 MNHEY, CDR2 SVGAGI. The CDR3 bases are TGTGCCAGCGGCAACAGGGCCCTCTCCGGGGAGCTGTTTTTT. Translation: CASGNRALSGELFF.

J is TRBJ2-5 and V is TRBV20-1; 8 bases are shared with TRBD1. Germline V gene data show CDR1 as DFQATT and CDR2 as SNEGSKA (reference sequence). V gave up 8 bases and J gave up 3 bases; unmatched junction bases: 8. The CDR3 contains 13 residues. The CDR3 nucleotides read TGCAGTACGGACAGGGCTGGTAAAGAGACCCAGTACTTC. It encodes CSTDRAGKETQYF.

CDR3 amino acids: CASSYPGTGPGNTEAFF. As DNA, the CDR3 is TGTGCCAGCAGCTACCCCGGGACAGGGCCGGGGAACACTGAAGCTTTCTTT. The chain employs TRBV5-4 and TRBJ1-1; 9 nucleotides align to TRBD1. The CDR3 totals 17 residues. V was clipped by 3 bases and J by 1 base; unmatched bases: 10. CDR1 and CDR2 from the germline V gene are SGHNT and YYREEE (reference sequence).

The V and J genes are TRBV20-1 and TRBJ1-1; the D is unclear. The CDR3 totals 10 residues. The V end lost 3 bases, the J end lost 9 bases, and 8 bases lay between the germline ends. Germline loops: CDR1 DFQATT, CDR2 SNEGSKA (reference sequence). The CDR3 reads CSASGPQAFF. In DNA, the CDR3 is TGCAGTGCTAGTGGCCCTCAAGCTTTCTTT.

V is TRBV20-1 and J is TRBJ2-5; D is uncertain. V lost 5 bases and J 4 bases, leaving 14 bases between the germline ends. The CDR3 runs 13 residues. Per the germline V gene, CDR1 is DFQATT and CDR2 is SNEGSKA (reference sequence). CDR3 sequence reads: CSARDWKGETQYF. CDR3 nucleotide sequence: TGCAGTGCTCGCGACTGGAAGGGAGAGACCCAGTACTTC.

V gene TRBV12-3 or TRBV12-4 combines with J gene TRBJ2-7; D assignment may be TRBD1 or TRBD2 (5 bases each). The CDR3 extends over 14 amino acids. V lost 6 bases and J lost 6, with 18 bases in between. CDR3 region: CASSWGWGAGEQYF. In nucleotides, the CDR3 is TGTGCCAGCAGCTGGGGCTGGGGAGCTGGCGAGCAGTACTTC.

In its sample, this clonotype is medium-sized. The rearrangement joins TRBV13 to TRBJ2-1; D not resolved. V was pared by 0 bases and J by 0 bases, with 6 bases between. This CDR3 spans 15 amino acids. Germline V gene lookup returns CDR1 PRHDT and CDR2 FYEKMQ (reference sequence). DNA for the CDR3: TGTGCCAGCAGCTTAGGTGGAAGCTCCTACAATGAGCAGTTCTTC. This translates into CASSLGGSSYNEQFF.

This clonotype is large in the sample. This chain joins TRBV11-2 and TRBJ1-2; D uncertain. V lost 3 bases and J lost 4, with 15 bases in between. From germline, CDR1 is SGHAT and CDR2 FQNNGV. This CDR3 contains 15 residues. CDR3 nucleotides: TGTGCCAGCAGCTTGAGTAGCTTACAAATCTATGGCTACACCTTC. It yields the protein CASSLSSLQIYGYTF.

This clonotype occurred a few times. The chain employs TRBV7-2 and TRBJ2-2; the D is unclear. The CDR3 has 14 amino acids. Germline CDR1 and CDR2: SGHTA and FQGNSA. V lost 1 base, J lost 5 bases, and 8 bases lay in between. The CDR3 is CASSLGPATGELFF. The CDR3 DNA is TGTGCCAGCAGCTTAGGACCGGCGACCGGGGAGCTGTTTTTT.

The chain has TRBV6-5 and TRBJ2-7, with 8 bases identical to TRBD2. CDR3 length equals 15 residues. Germline V lookup: CDR1 MNHEY, CDR2 SVGAGI. V dropped 1 base and J dropped 2; count of bases not matched to a gene: 4. CDR3 nucleotide sequence: TGTGCCAGCAGTTACTTCTCGGGGGGGACCTACGAGCAGTACTTC. Residues: CASSYFSGGTYEQYF.

This clonotype is medium-sized (0.01 to 0.1%) in the sample. DNA of the CDR3: TGTGCCAGCAGAAATGCGGATACGCAGTATTTT. It translates to CASRNADTQYF. The chain employs TRBV5-4 and TRBJ2-3; D is unresolved. Germline CDR1 and CDR2: SGHNT and YYREEE (reference sequence). Trimming stripped 5 bases from V and 6 bases from J, with 7 bases between. CDR3 length: 11 residues.

In its sample, this clonotype ranks as medium-sized. V and J are TRBV15 and TRBJ2-7; 8 bases line up with TRBD1. The CDR3 loop spans 15 amino acids. V was pared by 0 bases and J by 4 bases, with 5 bases of the junction left unmatched. Germline V gives CDR1 LNHNV, CDR2 YYDKDF (reference sequence). The CDR3 DNA reads as TGTGCCACCAGCAGAGACTGGACAGGGAGGTACGAGCAGTACTTC. Amino acids: CATSRDWTGRYEQYF.